Below, 24 T cell receptor beta chains from the same sample are listed, as sequenced in a study of blood T cell repertoires in COVID-19. Repertoires were generated with immunoSEQ multiplex PCR, while TCRdb's copy carries only in-frame clones and drops some. The sample records roughly 150,000 clones, approximately 87% being singletons. The sample consisted of peripheral blood. These receptor sequences come from an older woman with COVID-19, enrolled during active disease.

The J gene is TRBJ2-3, the V gene TRBV10-3; 8 bases line up with TRBD1. Trimming at V came to 0 bases and at J to 3 bases, leaving 2 bases not matched to a gene. Germline CDR1 reads ENHRY; CDR2 reads SYGVKD. This CDR3 region has 15 residues. As DNA, the CDR3 is TGTGCCATCAGTGAGTCACGGACAGGGACAGATACGCAGTATTTT. Protein sequence: CAISESRTGTDTQYF.

This sequence joins TRBV2 and TRBJ1-4, with 8 bases lining up with TRBD1. The CDR3 covers 14 residues. CDR1 is SNHLY and CDR2 is FYNNEI in the germline V gene. V shed 5 bases and J 8 bases; nucleotides not matched to a gene: 7. The CDR3 nucleotides are TGTGCCAGCAGTAAACAGGGGGAGAGGGAAAAACTGTTTTTT. This gives the protein CASSKQGEREKLFF.

This clone was found a few times. This specimen includes other DNA sequences encoding the same CDR3. The chain is built from TRBV2 and TRBJ1-1; 8 nucleotides align to TRBD1. This CDR3 is built from 14 residues. Germline assignment: CDR1 SNHLY and CDR2 FYNNEI. With V trimmed by 6 bases and J by 2 bases, 5 bases remained unmatched. Written as DNA, the CDR3 is TGTGCCAGCAGCCGGCCAGGGGGCAACACTGAAGCTTTCTTT. Its translation is CASSRPGGNTEAFF.

This sequence joins TRBV5-1 and TRBJ2-7; 14 bases fit TRBD2. From germline, CDR1 is SGHRS and CDR2 YFSETQ. The CDR3 is made up of 15 amino acids. V was clipped by 3 bases and J by 7 bases; unmatched bases: 6. The CDR3 reads CASSSTSGGAVEQYF. The CDR3 nucleotides read TGCGCCAGCAGCTCGACTAGCGGGGGGGCCGTTGAGCAGTACTTC.

V is TRBV15 and J is TRBJ2-6, with unresolved D. CDR3 length equals 16 residues. V was clipped by 4 bases and J by 1 base, with 11 bases between them. CDR1 is LNHNV and CDR2 is YYDKDF in the germline V gene (reference sequence). CDR3 nucleotides: TGTGCCACCAGCACGCGCCGAGGTTCTGGGGCCAACGTCCTGACTTTC. This codes for CATSTRRGSGANVLTF.

J is TRBJ1-3 and V is TRBV19, with 10 bases aligning to TRBD1. The CDR3 loop spans 18 amino acids. Germline-derived CDR1 and CDR2 are LNHDA and SQIVND (reference sequence). V was clipped by 8 bases and J by 0 bases; unmatched bases: 13. The CDR3 loop reads CASRDRGGRESSGNTIYF. The CDR3 DNA reads as TGTGCCAGTCGGGACAGGGGAGGTCGTGAGAGCTCTGGAAACACCATATATTTT. Looking up the rest from reference TRBV19 and TRBJ1-3 gives the full variable domain: DGGITQSPKYLFRKEGQNVTLSCEQNLNHDAMYWYRQDPGQGLRLIYYSQIVNDFQKGDIAEGYSVSREKKESFPLTVTSAQKNPTAFYLCASRDRGGRESSGNTIYFGEGSWLTVV.

The rearrangement joins TRBV2 to TRBJ1-2, with 9 bases aligning to TRBD1. Germline CDR1 SNHLY, CDR2 FYNNEI. The CDR3 loop spans 16 amino acids. The V gene end was trimmed by 0 bases and the J gene end by 6 bases; junction bases not matched to a gene: 8. The CDR3 bases are TGTGCCAGCAGTGAAGCAAGCGTACAGGGGGCGCATGGCTACACCTTC. This sequence encodes CASSEASVQGAHGYTF.

The genes are TRBV6-5 and TRBJ1-5, with TRBD1 as a possible D gene (5 bases). Germline CDR1 is MNHEY and CDR2 is SVGAGI. V dropped 5 bases and J dropped 0 bases, with 11 bases sitting between them. This CDR3 is 15 amino acids long. CDR3 in amino acids: CASSLSTVSNQPQHF. The CDR3 DNA reads TGTGCCAGCAGTCTCTCGACAGTTAGCAATCAGCCCCAGCATTTT.

This clone was recorded once. The chain couples TRBV29-1 to TRBJ1-5, with a possible D match to TRBD1 (6 bases). This CDR3 spans 15 amino acids. V gave up 4 bases and J gave up 2 bases, with 15 bases separating them. Germline assignment: CDR1 SQVTM and CDR2 ANQGSEA. The CDR3 region has the DNA TGCAGCGTTGCCCTCCAGGGGCAGGGCAATCAGCCCCAGCATTTT. Translated: CSVALQGQGNQPQHF.

V gene TRBV7-2 combines with J gene TRBJ2-3; 9 bases are shared with TRBD2. Germline V gene data show CDR1 as SGHTA and CDR2 as FQGNSA. This CDR3 has 16 amino acids. The trim removed 1 base at V and 6 bases at J, leaving 8 bases unmatched. The CDR3 DNA reads as TGTGCCAGCAGCTTAGATGGCGGGGGGGCTGATGATACGCAGTATTTT. Its translation is CASSLDGGGADDTQYF.

The chain links TRBV12-2 to TRBJ1-5; the table assigns TRBD1, which was not confirmed against the DNA. TRBV12-2 is a listed pseudogene. CDR3 length equals 16 residues. CDR3 sequence: CASRRSDRDSNQPQHF. CDR3 DNA: TGTGCAAGTCGCCGAAGCGACAGGGATAGCAATCAGCCCCAGCATTTT.

The chain uses TRBV5-1 and TRBJ2-1, with 9 bases fitting TRBD1. Germline assignment: CDR1 SGHRS and CDR2 YFSETQ. The V gene end was trimmed by 6 bases and the J gene end by 7 bases; junction bases not matched to a gene: 8. The CDR3 is 14 amino acids. The CDR3 spells CASNKGQGSNEQFF. In DNA, the CDR3 is TGCGCCAGCAACAAAGGACAGGGGTCTAATGAGCAGTTCTTC.

The J gene is TRBJ1-3, the V gene TRBV28; the D gene is possibly TRBD1 (6 bases). CDR1 and CDR2 (germline): MDHEN, SYDVKM. The V and J ends lost 5 bases and 4 bases respectively, with 21 bases between them. This CDR3 contains 17 residues. The CDR3 spells CASSPPGGPGLGNTIYF. CDR3 in DNA: TGTGCCAGCAGTCCACCCGGGGGGCCGGGTCTGGGAAACACCATATATTTT.

The rearrangement links TRBV28 to TRBJ1-5; no definite D call. The CDR3 runs to 14 residues. In germline, CDR1 is MDHEN, CDR2 SYDVKM. Trimming took off 0 bases at V and 7 bases at J, with 10 bases between the two ends. The CDR3 here is CASSLWMAGQPQHF. The CDR3 nucleotides are TGTGCCAGCAGTTTATGGATGGCGGGGCAGCCCCAGCATTTT.

The chain recombines TRBV29-1 with TRBJ2-1; TRBD2 matches 9 bases. V shed 6 bases and J 6 bases; nucleotides not matched to a gene: 6. CDR3 length equals 13 residues. Germline V gene data show CDR1 as SQVTM and CDR2 as ANQGSEA. CDR3 region: CSVALRGGNEQFF. The CDR3 bases are TGCAGCGTGGCCTTGCGGGGGGGCAATGAGCAGTTCTTC.

V and J are TRBV18 and TRBJ1-3; 7 nucleotides align to TRBD1. The ends lost 3 bases at V and 0 bases at J; junction bases unmatched: 2. Germline V lookup: CDR1 KGHSH, CDR2 LQKENI. The CDR3 runs to 15 residues. CDR3 DNA: TGTGCCAGCTCACCCACAGGGGACTCTGGAAACACCATATATTTT. Translating gives CASSPTGDSGNTIYF. The variable domain in full, completed from reference TRBV18 and TRBJ1-3, reads NAGVMQNPRHLVRRRGQEARLRCSPMKGHSHVYWYRQLPEEGLKFMVYLQKENIIDESGMPKERFSAEFPKEGPSILRIQQVVRGDSAAYFCASSPTGDSGNTIYFGEGSWLTVV.

The chain's CDR3 is CASSSNPRSGGAHEQYF. For the CDR3, the DNA is TGTGCCAGCAGCTCGAACCCTCGGAGCGGGGGGGCCCACGAGCAGTACTTC. The chain links TRBV13 to TRBJ2-7; TRBD2 matches 10 bases. V was pared by 4 bases and J by 5 bases, with 14 bases of the junction left unmatched. Germline values: CDR1 PRHDT, CDR2 FYEKMQ (reference sequence). This CDR3 has 17 amino acids.

The rearrangement joins TRBV9 to TRBJ2-2; no clear D. V was pared by 0 bases and J by 0 bases, with 9 bases between. The germline CDR1 and CDR2 sequences are SGDLS and YYNGEE. CDR3 length: 16 amino acids. The CDR3 loop reads CASSVASQANTGELFF. DNA of the CDR3: TGTGCCAGCAGCGTAGCGTCTCAGGCGAACACCGGGGAGCTGTTTTTT.

This chain links TRBV10-3 with TRBJ2-5; 9 positions match TRBD1. With V trimmed by 3 bases and J by 4 bases, 6 bases remained unmatched. The CDR3 loop spans 15 amino acids. Per germline, CDR1 ENHRY and CDR2 SYGVKD. The CDR3 bases are TGTGCCATCAGTGAACCGACAGGGGGGTCAGAGACCCAGTACTTC. Translating gives CAISEPTGGSETQYF.

The chain links TRBV2 to TRBJ1-2; perhaps TRBD1 as D (5 bases). CDR1 is SNHLY, CDR2 FYNNEI, per germline. The CDR3 totals 14 residues. V dropped 6 bases and J dropped 8 bases, with 19 bases sitting between them. The CDR3 protein is CASRPTVTGDGYTF. For the CDR3, the DNA is TGTGCCAGCAGACCCACCGTTACGGGGGACGGCTACACCTTC.

The chain employs TRBV19 and TRBJ1-2, with TRBD1 matching 10 bases. With 5 bases clipped from V and 6 bases from J, the junction kept 9 bases outside the gene matches. The CDR3 is 15 residues long. Germline CDR1 LNHDA, CDR2 SQIVND (reference sequence). Written as DNA, the CDR3 is TGTGCCAGTAGTGCCCACCGACAGGGGGCAGATGGCTACACCTTC. It encodes CASSAHRQGADGYTF.

This clone was picked up one time. The V call is TRBV28, the J call TRBJ1-1, with 8 positions matching TRBD1. This CDR3 is 17 amino acids long. The germline V gene encodes CDR1 MDHEN and CDR2 SYDVKM. V was clipped by 3 bases and J by 6 bases; unmatched bases: 15. CDR3 sequence (DNA): TGTGCCAGCAGTTTCTACCCCTCGGGACAGGTCTTCGCTGAAGCTTTCTTT. Encoded protein: CASSFYPSGQVFAEAFF.

This clone was detected only once. The genes are TRBV7-2 and TRBJ2-3; no definite D call. Germline V gene sequence: CDR1 SGHTA, CDR2 FQGNSA. The V and J ends lost 2 bases and 6 bases respectively, with 12 bases between them. This CDR3 has 14 residues. CDR3 coding DNA: TGTGCCAGCAGCTTACAGCCGGGTTGGGATACGCAGTATTTT. Residues: CASSLQPGWDTQYF.

The V gene is TRBV6-6, the J gene TRBJ2-1, with 7 positions matching TRBD2. The germline V gene encodes CDR1 MNHNY and CDR2 SVGAGI (reference sequence). The length of the CDR3 is 14 residues. Unmatched junction bases numbered 10, after V lost 7 bases and J lost 7 bases. CDR3 nucleotides: TGTGCCAGCAAGGGCGGGGGAAGGGGAAATGAGCAGTTCTTC. Translated, it gives CASKGGGRGNEQFF.